This T cell receptor beta chain is from a study of blood T cell repertoires in COVID-19. About the study: Spain, Italy and the United States supplied samples that represented acute and convalescent COVID-19. Sample material is recorded as cDNA or gDNA derived from T cells, B-cell-depleted T cells, or PBMCs.

This CDR3 region has 14 residues. V was clipped by 6 bases and J by 1 base; unmatched bases: 6. Germline values: CDR1 MNHEY, CDR2 SVGAGI. The authors' processing: Amplification from reference gene primers served as the basis for estimated nucleated cell counts. The repertoire was sequenced with immunoSEQ multiplex PCR; TCRdb's copy has only in-frame clones and lacks some. Clone size and the V and J calls come from that table; the DNA yielded D and trimming. Among some 150,000 clones, 82% were seen once, and the ten largest hold more than 7.5%. This rearrangement joins TRBV6-5 to TRBJ2-7; 7 positions agree with TRBD1. The sequenced sample was peripheral blood. The TCR was taken from a woman between 65 and 79 years old with acute or convalescent COVID-19. The CDR3 sequence: CASSRDRVSYEQYF. The CDR3 DNA follows: TGTGCCAGCAGCCGTGACAGGGTTTCCTACGAGCAGTACTTC.